One and the same sample provided the 30 T cell receptor beta chains below, sequenced in a study of blood T cell repertoires in COVID-19. The repertoire was sequenced with immunoSEQ multiplex PCR; TCRdb's copy has only in-frame clones and lacks some. In the table there are over 350,000 clones, around 87% of which are singletons. The sequencing sample was made of PBMCs or T cells enriched from blood (not recorded which). These receptors were taken from a woman between 25 and 40 years old with acute COVID-19.

The V call is TRBV5-1, the J call TRBJ1-2; D is possibly TRBD1 (6 bases). Deletions cut 0 bases from V and 8 bases from J, with 20 bases between. The germline V gene has CDR1 SGHRS and CDR2 YFSETQ. The CDR3 consists of 16 residues. The chain's CDR3 is CASSLDSRGAGRGYTF. CDR3 sequence (DNA): TGCGCCAGCAGCTTGGATTCCAGGGGCGCTGGGAGAGGCTACACCTTC. Supplemented by reference TRBV5-1 and TRBJ1-2, the full variable domain reads KAGVTQTPRYLIKTRGQQVTLSCSPISGHRSVSWYQQTPGQGLQFLFEYFSETQRNKGNFPGRFSGRQFSNSRSEMNVSTLELGDSALYLCASSLDSRGAGRGYTFGSGTRLTVV.

The rearrangement uses TRBV7-7 and TRBJ1-3; D is unclear. This CDR3 has 15 amino acids. Per the germline V gene, CDR1 is SSHAT and CDR2 is FNYEAQ (reference sequence). V lost 5 bases to trimming and J lost 0 bases, with 11 bases between them. The CDR3 region has the DNA TGTGCCAGCAGCCCAGATACATACTCTGGAAACACCATATATTTT. It encodes CASSPDTYSGNTIYF.

The CDR3 region has the DNA TGTGCCAGTAGCCCTTGGGGGCAGGCCTGGACGGGGGAGCAGTACTTC. Translation gives CASSPWGQAWTGEQYF. This rearrangement joins TRBV19 to TRBJ2-7; possibly TRBD1 for D (6 bases). Germline CDR1 is LNHDA and CDR2 is SQIVND (reference sequence). V was clipped by 6 bases and J by 7 bases, with 25 bases between them. The CDR3 consists of 16 residues.

The chain combines TRBV14 with TRBJ1-1; possibly TRBD1 for D (6 bases). CDR3 length: 14 residues. Germline V CDR1 and CDR2: SGHDN, FVKESK. V was shortened by 2 bases and J by 8 bases, with 15 bases between the two germline ends. The CDR3 spells CASSQNTWGLEAFF. In DNA form, the CDR3 reads TGTGCCAGCAGCCAAAATACCTGGGGGCTAGAAGCTTTCTTT.

The V gene is TRBV10-2, the J gene TRBJ1-2; D not resolved. Trimming stripped 3 bases from V and 3 bases from J, with 8 bases between. The CDR3 contains 13 residues. The germline V gene has CDR1 WSHSY and CDR2 SAAADI. For the CDR3, the DNA is TGCGCCAGCAGTGAAAACCGGGACTATGGCTACACCTTC. Its protein is CASSENRDYGYTF.

This sequence joins TRBV5-1 and TRBJ2-2; TRBD2 matches 8 bases. The V segment lost 3 bases and the J segment 6 bases; nucleotides outside the gene matches: 7. Germline CDR1 is SGHRS and CDR2 is YFSETQ. CDR3 length: 15 amino acids. The CDR3 sequence: CASSYSSGESGELFF. The CDR3 DNA reads TGCGCCAGCAGCTATAGTAGCGGGGAGTCCGGGGAGCTGTTTTTT.

The chain uses TRBV7-9 and TRBJ1-2; 7 bases fit TRBD1. This CDR3 is 14 amino acids long. Germline CDR1 reads SEHNR; CDR2 reads FQNEAQ (reference sequence). V was clipped by 5 bases and J by 6 bases; unmatched bases: 9. For the CDR3, the DNA is TGTGCCAGCAGCCCCGAGGACAGGTCCGATGGCTACACCTTC. It specifies CASSPEDRSDGYTF. Combining the CDR3 with reference TRBV7-9 and TRBJ1-2 gives the whole variable domain DTGVSQNPRHKITKRGQNVTFRCDPISEHNRLYWYRQTLGQGPEFLTYFQNEAQLEKSRLLSDRFSAERPKGSFSTLEIQRTEQGDSAMYLCASSPEDRSDGYTFGSGTRLTVV.

This chain uses TRBV29-1 with TRBJ2-1, with 10 bases identical to TRBD2. Germline-derived CDR1 and CDR2 are SQVTM and ANQGSEA. The CDR3 is made up of 14 amino acids. With V trimmed by 8 bases and J by 4 bases, 8 bases remained unmatched. Written as DNA, the CDR3 is TGCAGCATTCTAGCGGGGGCCCAATACAATGAGCAGTTCTTC. This codes for CSILAGAQYNEQFF.

The genes are TRBV9 and TRBJ2-5; the match to TRBD2 covers 8 bases. V trimming: 1 base; J trimming: 4 bases; junction bases outside the gene matches: 3. This CDR3 has 14 amino acids. Germline assignment: CDR1 SGDLS and CDR2 YYNGEE. DNA for the CDR3: TGTGCCAGCAGCGTAACGGGAGGGGGAGAGACCCAGTACTTC. It codes for CASSVTGGGETQYF.

This chain links TRBV7-8 with TRBJ2-7; D uncertain. Germline V gene data show CDR1 as SGHVS and CDR2 as FQNEAQ. V lost 2 bases, J lost 2 bases, and 16 bases lay in between. This CDR3 has 16 amino acids. CDR3: CASSLPGLGRTYEQYF. The DNA of the CDR3 is TGTGCCAGCAGCTTACCGGGTTTGGGTCGGACCTACGAGCAGTACTTC.

The chain is built from TRBV28 and TRBJ2-3, with 10 positions matching TRBD2. V trimming: 7 bases; J trimming: 5 bases; junction bases outside the gene matches: 3. The CDR3 has 13 residues. Germline CDR1 is MDHEN and CDR2 is SYDVKM. The CDR3: CASNLAGVDTQYF. The CDR3 region has the DNA TGTGCCAGCAACCTAGCGGGGGTAGATACGCAGTATTTT.

This clone was seen only once. The chain has TRBV29-1 and TRBJ2-3; TRBD2 matches 8 bases. Per germline, CDR1 SQVTM and CDR2 ANQGSEA. V was clipped by 6 bases and J by 1 base; unmatched bases: 9. The CDR3 sequence is 15 residues long. The CDR3 bases are TGCAGCGTCTCCCCTCGGGGGGGAGGCACAGATACGCAGTATTTT. It encodes CSVSPRGGGTDTQYF.

The V and J genes are TRBV6-1 and TRBJ1-6, with a tentative D call TRBD1 (5 bases). Germline V gene lookup returns CDR1 MNHNS and CDR2 SASEGT. The V end was cut by 2 bases, the J end by 3 bases, with 14 bases between. CDR3 length: 17 residues. CDR3 sequence reads: CASSEWGSRGYNSPLHF. DNA for the CDR3: TGTGCCAGCAGTGAATGGGGCAGCCGCGGCTATAATTCACCCCTCCACTTT.

The chain recombines TRBV11-3 with TRBJ1-5; D perhaps matches TRBD1 (5 bases). With 5 bases removed from V and 2 bases from J, the gap between germline ends came to 22 bases. The length of the CDR3 is 18 residues. CDR1 is SGHNT, CDR2 YENEEA, per germline. CDR3 sequence (DNA): TGTGCCAGCAGCCACCAACCCCCGACAGTTGTGGGCAATCAGCCCCAGCATTTT. Translation: CASSHQPPTVVGNQPQHF.

V gene TRBV6-5 combines with J gene TRBJ1-2; TRBD1 is a possible D gene (6 bases). Germline values: CDR1 MNHEY, CDR2 SVGAGI. The CDR3 loop spans 13 amino acids. V was pared by 2 bases and J by 7 bases, with 11 bases between. CDR3: CASSYANRAGYTF. The CDR3 DNA sequence: TGTGCCAGCAGTTACGCGAACAGGGCTGGCTACACCTTC.

The chain joins TRBV10-3 to TRBJ2-1; TRBD2 aligns across 9 bases. After removal of 8 bases from V and 2 bases from J, the junction contained 10 bases not matched to a gene. The CDR3 is 16 residues long. Germline V gene sequence: CDR1 ENHRY, CDR2 SYGVKD. CDR3 nucleotides: TGTGCCATCGCGGGGGGGAGAGGGGAGACCTACAATGAGCAGTTCTTC. It translates to CAIAGGRGETYNEQFF.

The V gene is TRBV11-1, the J gene TRBJ1-1; D might be TRBD1 (5 bases). The CDR3 covers 16 residues. V was shortened by 1 base and J by 1 base, with 13 bases between the two germline ends. Germline lookup yields CDR1 SGHAT and CDR2 FQDESV (reference sequence). CDR3 in amino acids: CASSLGGGYGNTEAFF. The CDR3 nucleotides read TGTGCCAGCAGCTTAGGGGGGGGATACGGGAACACTGAAGCTTTCTTT.

The gene calls are TRBV6-5 and TRBJ2-7; 8 bases fit TRBD1. Germline CDR1 reads MNHEY; CDR2 reads SVGAGI. V lost 8 bases to trimming and J lost 2 bases; unmatched junction nucleotides: 8. This CDR3 has 14 amino acids. The CDR3: CASGIDRGPYEQYF. The CDR3 coding sequence is TGTGCCAGCGGAATCGACAGGGGCCCCTACGAGCAGTACTTC.

The chain is built from TRBV7-3 and TRBJ2-2; the D is unclear. The CDR3 spans 14 residues. The V end was cut by 2 bases, the J end by 1 base, with 5 bases between. CDR1 SGHTA and CDR2 FQGTGA come from the germline V gene. Here the CDR3 DNA reads TGTGCCAGCAGCTTATATAGGAACACCGGGGAGCTGTTTTTT. Its translation: CASSLYRNTGELFF.

V is TRBV4-1 and J is TRBJ1-5, with D unresolved. The V and J ends lost 0 bases and 7 bases respectively, with 7 bases between them. The V gene's germline CDR1 is MGHRA and CDR2 YSYEKL. The CDR3 totals 13 residues. CDR3 protein: CASSQEPGQPQHF. As DNA, the CDR3 is TGCGCCAGCAGCCAAGAACCAGGCCAGCCCCAGCATTTT.

This rearrangement joins TRBV24-1 to TRBJ2-2; TRBD1 aligns across 9 bases. This CDR3 comprises 15 residues. CDR1 is KGHDR and CDR2 is SFDVKD in the germline V gene. J was trimmed by 2 bases and V by 6 bases; bases with no gene match: 3. The CDR3: CATSTGGRNTGELFF. DNA for the CDR3: TGTGCCACCAGTACAGGGGGCCGAAACACCGGGGAGCTGTTTTTT.

The rearrangement joins TRBV19 to TRBJ2-1; 9 positions agree with TRBD2. The CDR3 sequence is 18 residues long. CDR1 LNHDA and CDR2 SQIVND come from the germline V gene (reference sequence). Trimming removed 3 bases from V and 6 bases from J; junction bases left unmatched: 15. The CDR3 is CASSIRAARGGLGNEQFF. The DNA of the CDR3 is TGTGCCAGTAGTATCAGAGCCGCGCGGGGGGGCCTTGGCAATGAGCAGTTCTTC. Full variable domain (outside the CDR3, taken from reference TRBV19 and TRBJ2-1): DGGITQSPKYLFRKEGQNVTLSCEQNLNHDAMYWYRQDPGQGLRLIYYSQIVNDFQKGDIAEGYSVSREKKESFPLTVTSAQKNPTAFYLCASSIRAARGGLGNEQFFGPGTRLTVL.

The chain employs TRBV9 and TRBJ1-3; D uncertain. Looked up from germline, CDR1 is SGDLS and CDR2 is YYNGEE. V lost 0 bases and J lost 4, with 11 bases in between. There are 15 residues in the CDR3. The CDR3: CASSVGGWEGNTIYF. CDR3 bases: TGTGCCAGCAGCGTAGGAGGGTGGGAAGGAAACACCATATATTTT.

The chain employs TRBV7-2 and TRBJ2-3; 8 nucleotides match TRBD1. V dropped 2 bases and J dropped 3; count of bases not matched to a gene: 4. The CDR3 runs 15 residues. CDR1 is SGHTA and CDR2 is FQGNSA in the germline V gene. CDR3 amino acids: CASSLQGAGTDTQYF. In DNA, the CDR3 is TGTGCCAGCAGCTTACAGGGGGCTGGGACAGATACGCAGTATTTT.

The chain has TRBV6-1 and TRBJ2-1, with D possibly TRBD1 on 5 matching bases. The germline V gene encodes CDR1 MNHNS and CDR2 SASEGT. This CDR3 comprises 16 residues. V lost 4 bases and J lost 0, with 13 bases in between. The CDR3 reads CASSAIHRSSYNEQFF. The CDR3 nucleotides read TGTGCCAGCAGTGCGATCCACAGGAGCTCCTACAATGAGCAGTTCTTC.

This clone has only a few counts. V is TRBV3-1 (or the pseudogene TRBV3-2) and J is TRBJ1-1; perhaps TRBD1 as D (5 bases). Germline V gene data show CDR1 as LGHDT and CDR2 as YNNKEL (reference sequence). CDR3 size: 14 residues. Trimming removed 4 bases at V and 2 bases at J, with 11 bases between. CDR3 region: CASSPLGENTEAFF. The CDR3, as DNA: TGTGCCAGCAGCCCCCTAGGGGAAAACACTGAAGCTTTCTTT.

This clone is a singleton in its sample. The chain joins TRBV5-1 to TRBJ2-5, with TRBD1 matching 10 bases. CDR1 and CDR2 (germline): SGHRS, YFSETQ. V gave up 4 bases and J gave up 4 bases; unmatched junction bases: 7. The CDR3 has 15 amino acids. CDR3 DNA sequence: TGCGCCAGCAGCCCCGACAGGGGGCGGAGAGAGACCCAGTACTTC. It encodes CASSPDRGRRETQYF.

V gene TRBV6-5 combines with J gene TRBJ2-7; 7 positions agree with TRBD1. CDR3 size: 15 residues. Germline V CDR1 and CDR2: MNHEY, SVGAGI. Unmatched junction bases numbered 10, after V lost 7 bases and J lost 1 base. Written as DNA, the CDR3 is TGTGCCAGCACTATCATACCGGGACAGTCCTACGAGCAGTACTTC. Translated: CASTIIPGQSYEQYF.

The rearrangement joins TRBV3-1 (or the pseudogene TRBV3-2) to TRBJ1-6; D is perhaps TRBD1 (6 bases). Germline V CDR1 and CDR2: LGHDT, YNNKEL (reference sequence). The CDR3 has 15 amino acids. Trimming removed 1 base from V and 4 bases from J, with 8 bases in between. CDR3 in DNA: TGTGCCAGCAGCCAAGGGGGGCCATATAATTCACCCCTCCACTTT. Residues: CASSQGGPYNSPLHF.

CDR3 amino acids: CASSQSGGGYNEQFF. In DNA form, the CDR3 reads TGTGCCAGCAGCCAGAGCGGGGGGGGCTACAATGAGCAGTTCTTC. This chain links TRBV7-8 with TRBJ2-1; TRBD2 matches 10 bases. This CDR3 is 15 amino acids long. The germline V gene has CDR1 SGHVS and CDR2 FQNEAQ. J was trimmed by 3 bases and V by 5 bases; bases with no gene match: 4. Filled out from reference TRBV7-8 and TRBJ2-1, the complete variable domain reads GAGVSQSPRYKVAKRGQDVALRCDPISGHVSLFWYQQALGQGPEFLTYFQNEAQLDKSGLPSDRFFAERPEGSVSTLKIQRTQQEDSAVYLCASSQSGGGYNEQFFGPGTRLTVL.